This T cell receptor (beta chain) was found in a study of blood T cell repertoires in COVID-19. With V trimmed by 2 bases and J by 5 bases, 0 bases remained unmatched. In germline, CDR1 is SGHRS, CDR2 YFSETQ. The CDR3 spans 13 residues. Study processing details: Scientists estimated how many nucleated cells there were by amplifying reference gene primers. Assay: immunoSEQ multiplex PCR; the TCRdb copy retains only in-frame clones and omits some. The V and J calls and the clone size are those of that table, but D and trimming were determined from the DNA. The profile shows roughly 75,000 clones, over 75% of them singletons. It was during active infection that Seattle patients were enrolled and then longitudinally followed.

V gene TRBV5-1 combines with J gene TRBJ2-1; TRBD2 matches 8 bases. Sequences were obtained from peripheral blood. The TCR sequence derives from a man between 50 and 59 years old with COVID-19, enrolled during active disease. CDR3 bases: TGCGCCAGCAGCTTACTAGCGGACAATGAGCAGTTCTTC. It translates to CASSLLADNEQFF.